Listed below are T cell receptor beta chains from one sample, sequenced in a study of T cells in Graves' hyperthyroidism and ophthalmopathy. TCRdb redid the calling of the multiplex PCR reads with MiXCR, one entry per CDR3 protein. The sample records around 600,000 distinct CDR3 sequences, more than 14% being singletons. The sample was blood. The receptors stem from a woman in her 50s with Graves' ophthalmopathy. Both conserved end residues are part of each CDR3. D genes are given only for firm matches. The size entry is marked missing in some rows and otherwise reads once, few, many or a size class.

v_gene	j_gene	abundance	d_gene	CDR3aa	CDR3nt
TRBV3-1	TRBJ2-1	.	TRBD2	CASSQWVIAGDRNEQFF	TGTGCCAGCAGCCAATGGGTCATAGCGGGAGATAGGAATGAGCAGTTCTTC
TRBV3-1	TRBJ2-7	many	TRBD2	CASSRRGGEQYF	TGTGCCAGCAGCCGGCGGGGGGGCGAGCAGTACTTC
TRBV16	TRBJ2-7	.	.	CASSLTMVSYEQYF	TGTGCCAGCAGCCTAACCATGGTATCCTACGAGCAGTACTTC
TRBV9	TRBJ1-4	.	TRBD1	CASSETGTGLEKLFF	TGTGCCAGCAGTGAAACCGGGACAGGGCTTGAAAAACTGTTTTTT
TRBV20-1	TRBJ2-7	many	TRBD2	CSVSSAGGKGEQYF	TGCAGTGTCAGCTCGGCGGGAGGAAAGGGAGAGCAGTACTTC
TRBV7-6	TRBJ2-1	many	TRBD2	CASSISGSHPNEQFF	TGTGCCAGCAGCATTAGCGGGAGCCATCCCAATGAGCAGTTCTTC
TRBV19	TRBJ2-1	few	.	CASRGGRGSSNEQFF	TGTGCCAGTAGGGGGGGCAGGGGCTCGTCGAATGAGCAGTTCTTC
TRBV7-3	TRBJ2-3	many	TRBD2	CASSLNPLLAGEDTQYF	TGTGCCAGCAGCTTAAACCCTCTACTAGCGGGAGAAGATACGCAGTATTTT
TRBV10-3	TRBJ2-1	.	.	CAISDGVSYNEQFF	TGTGCCATCAGTGATGGGGTCTCCTACAATGAGCAGTTCTTC
TRBV4-2	TRBJ2-6	.	TRBD2	CASSQAQQLAGGPSGANVLTF	TGTGCCAGCAGCCAAGCCCAGCAACTAGCGGGAGGGCCTTCTGGGGCCAACGTCCTGACTTTC
TRBV12-3/TRBV12-4	TRBJ1-6	many	.	CASSLKTEKNSPLHF	TGTGCCAGCAGTTTAAAGACGGAGAAGAATTCACCCCTCCACTTT
TRBV7-9	TRBJ2-5	many	TRBD2	CASSLDLAAAGETQYF	TGTGCCAGCAGCTTAGACCTAGCGGCGGCGGGAGAGACCCAGTACTTC
TRBV29-1	TRBJ2-5	few	.	CSVLRGAKTQYF	TGCAGCGTTCTTCGGGGGGCAAAGACCCAGTACTTC
TRBV7-9	TRBJ2-5	many	.	CASSFTAERETQYF	TGTGCCAGCAGCTTTACTGCGGAAAGAGAGACCCAGTACTTC
TRBV7-9	TRBJ2-2	many	TRBD2	CASLTSGRTGELFF	TGTGCCAGCCTGACTAGCGGGAGAACCGGGGAGCTGTTTTTT
TRBV28	TRBJ2-1	many	TRBD2	CASRGGLVGEQFF	TGTGCCAGCAGGGGAGGACTAGTAGGTGAGCAGTTCTTC
TRBV9	TRBJ1-5	.	.	CASSEGGGFGNQPQHF	TGTGCCAGCAGCGAGGGGGGGGGTTTCGGCAATCAGCCCCAGCATTTT
TRBV29-1	TRBJ1-1	many	.	CSVATGGNTEAFF	TGCAGCGTTGCTACAGGAGGGAACACTGAAGCTTTCTTT
TRBV2	TRBJ1-2	many	.	CASSETGSSYGYTF	TGTGCCAGCAGTGAAACGGGGAGCAGTTATGGCTACACCTTC
TRBV5-6	TRBJ1-1	few	.	CASSLRVAGAFF	TGTGCCAGCAGCTTAAGGGTAGCGGGCGCTTTCTTT
TRBV27	TRBJ1-5	few	.	CASSPGLRAEPQHF	TGTGCCAGCAGTCCAGGACTTCGTGCCGAGCCCCAGCATTTT
TRBV30	TRBJ2-2	many	.	CAWSVAETGELFF	TGTGCCTGGAGTGTAGCTGAGACCGGGGAGCTGTTTTTT
TRBV6-1	TRBJ1-1	once	.	CASKRVENTEAFF	TGTGCCAGCAAGAGGGTGGAGAACACTGAAGCTTTCTTT
TRBV7-2	TRBJ1-1	many	.	CASSLLRGGNTEAFF	TGTGCCAGCAGCTTACTCAGGGGTGGGAACACTGAAGCTTTCTTT
TRBV7-9	TRBJ2-1	many	TRBD2	CASSLVGLVIYNEQFF	TGTGCCAGCAGCTTAGTGGGACTAGTTATTTACAATGAGCAGTTCTTC
TRBV29-1	TRBJ2-2	.	.	CSVDPGGDTGELFF	TGCAGCGTTGACCCGGGGGGCGACACCGGGGAGCTGTTTTTT
TRBV11-2	TRBJ1-4	many	.	CASSLEISRRNEKLFF	TGTGCCAGCAGCTTAGAAATCAGCAGGAGGAATGAAAAACTGTTTTTT
TRBV10-3	TRBJ1-3	.	.	CATITPTLSGNTIYF	TGTGCCACTATAACACCTACGCTCTCTGGAAACACCATATATTTT
TRBV7-9	TRBJ1-4	.	.	CASSLVKGVDEKLFF	TGTGCCAGCAGCTTAGTCAAGGGAGTGGATGAAAAACTGTTTTTT
TRBV9	TRBJ1-6	.	.	CASSETVNSPLHF	TGTGCCAGCAGCGAGACCGTTAATTCACCCCTCCACTTT
TRBV5-1	TRBJ2-1	.	TRBD2	CASSLEGLAGGISYNEQFF	TGCGCCAGCAGCTTGGAAGGGCTAGCGGGAGGTATTTCCTACAATGAGCAGTTCTTC